The 20 T cell receptor beta chains below all came from one sample that was sequenced in a study of cytomegalovirus exposure and HLA in healthy donors (dated by TCRdb to 2016 to 2017). Library creation used the immunoSEQ multiplex PCR assay. For the multiplex PCR, a mixture combining 60 forward primers for TCR Vbeta segments and 13 reverse primers for TCR Jbeta segments was used. TCRdb mirrors the immuneACCESS table, restricted to in-frame sequences. Some clones are absent from its copies; in checked studies, under half trace to an unresolved V gene, and the reason for the others is unknown. The sample table gives about 170,000 clones. 0.7% to 0.8% of the sample lies in the top ten. Material for sequencing was PBMCs. Source of these receptors: a woman under 30 in good health and CMV-seropositive.

This chain joins TRBV11-3 and TRBJ2-1; a weak D match, TRBD1 (5 bases). With 3 bases removed from V and 9 bases from J, the gap between germline ends came to 15 bases. Germline assignment: CDR1 SGHNT and CDR2 YENEEA. The CDR3 is 14 residues long. The CDR3 loop reads CASSFARGSFEQFF. DNA of the CDR3: TGTGCCAGCAGCTTCGCAAGGGGATCTTTTGAGCAGTTCTTC. The full variable domain, with the rest looked up from reference TRBV11-3 and TRBJ2-1, is EAGVVQSPRYKIIEKKQPVAFWCNPISGHNTLYWYLQNLGQGPELLIRYENEEAVDDSQLPKDRFSAERLKGVDSTLKIQPAELGDSAVYLCASSFARGSFEQFFGPGTRLTVL.

V gene TRBV11-3 combines with J gene TRBJ1-1; D is unclear. Trimming cost V 5 bases and J 3 bases, with 13 bases left between them. The V gene's germline CDR1 is SGHNT and CDR2 YENEEA. The CDR3 sequence is 14 residues long. The CDR3 sequence: CASSPPGWDTEAFF. The CDR3 region has the DNA TGTGCCAGCAGCCCCCCAGGCTGGGACACTGAAGCTTTCTTT.

J is TRBJ2-3 and V is TRBV18; 13 nucleotides line up with TRBD2. With 2 bases clipped from V and 1 base from J, the junction kept 0 bases outside the gene matches. Germline V gives CDR1 KGHSH, CDR2 LQKENI. The CDR3 length is 16 residues. CDR3 bases: TGTGCCAGCTCACCAGGACTAGCGGGAGGCACAGATACGCAGTATTTT. It codes for CASSPGLAGGTDTQYF. Variable domain in full (rest from reference TRBV18 and TRBJ2-3): NAGVMQNPRHLVRRRGQEARLRCSPMKGHSHVYWYRQLPEEGLKFMVYLQKENIIDESGMPKERFSAEFPKEGPSILRIQQVVRGDSAAYFCASSPGLAGGTDTQYFGPGTRLTVL.

This chain links TRBV20-1 with TRBJ2-1, with a weak D call TRBD2 (5 bases). The CDR3 is 11 residues long. Germline values: CDR1 DFQATT, CDR2 SNEGSKA (reference sequence). The CDR3 DNA reads as TGCACCGCGGCGGGTTACAATGAGCAGTTCTTC. This codes for CTAAGYNEQFF.

The J gene is TRBJ2-1, the V gene TRBV5-1; 8 bases fit TRBD2. The V segment lost 4 bases and the J segment 13 bases; nucleotides outside the gene matches: 19. The CDR3 spans 16 residues. Germline V CDR1 and CDR2: SGHRS, YFSETQ. The CDR3, as DNA: TGCGCCAGCAGCATAAATAGCGGGGCCGTGGCGATCGGACAGTTCTTC. Protein: CASSINSGAVAIGQFF.

J is TRBJ2-4 and V is TRBV21-1; TRBD2 is the table's D call, not checked against the DNA. TRBV21-1 is termed a pseudogene. This CDR3 comprises 14 residues. CDR3 nucleotides: TGTGCCAGCAGCCCTAGAACCACCAAAAACATTCAGTACTTC. Translated, it gives CASSPRTTKNIQYF.

The chain is built from TRBV5-1 and TRBJ1-4; 8 bases agree with TRBD1. The V and J ends lost 2 bases and 10 bases, in that order; junction bases with no gene match: 13. CDR1 SGHRS and CDR2 YFSETQ come from the germline V gene. This CDR3 contains 16 residues. CDR3 protein: CASSFDRGNRGGKLFF. CDR3 nucleotide sequence: TGCGCCAGCAGCTTCGACAGGGGTAACAGGGGTGGAAAACTGTTTTTT.

The chain couples TRBV5-6 to TRBJ1-5, with TRBD1 matching 9 bases. The CDR3 has 15 amino acids. V shed 3 bases and J 7 bases; nucleotides not matched to a gene: 8. In germline, CDR1 is SGHDT, CDR2 YYEEEE. Here the CDR3 DNA reads TGTGCCAGCAGCTACCGAGACAGGGGGAGGCAGCCCCAGCATTTT. This translates into CASSYRDRGRQPQHF.

In DNA form, the CDR3 reads TGTGCCAGCAGCTCTATCCTAAAGCGGGGGGGAGTTGCTGAAGCTTTCTTT. Its protein product is CASSSILKRGGVAEAFF. The J gene is TRBJ1-1, the V gene TRBV7-8, with D tentatively TRBD1 (5 bases). V was pared by 4 bases and J by 6 bases, with 24 bases between. The CDR3 contains 17 residues. Per the germline V gene, CDR1 is SGHVS and CDR2 is FQNEAQ. The whole variable domain, remainder taken from reference TRBV7-8 and TRBJ1-1, is GAGVSQSPRYKVAKRGQDVALRCDPISGHVSLFWYQQALGQGPEFLTYFQNEAQLDKSGLPSDRFFAERPEGSVSTLKIQRTQQEDSAVYLCASSSILKRGGVAEAFFGQGTRLTVV.

The genes are TRBV6-6 and TRBJ2-4, with D tentatively TRBD2 (5 bases). This CDR3 is 15 amino acids long. The V and J ends lost 2 bases and 6 bases respectively, with 14 bases between them. CDR1 and CDR2 from the germline V gene are MNHNY and SVGAGI (reference sequence). In DNA, the CDR3 is TGTGCCAGCAGTTACGCCCGTGGAGGAGTAAACATTCAGTACTTC. Translation gives CASSYARGGVNIQYF.

CDR3 DNA: TGTGCCAGCAGTTCGACAGGGGGCTACTATGGCTACACCTTC. Translation gives CASSSTGGYYGYTF. The gene calls are TRBV6-1 and TRBJ1-2; 10 nucleotides match TRBD1. CDR3 length equals 14 residues. The germline V gene encodes CDR1 MNHNS and CDR2 SASEGT. The J segment lost 3 bases and the V segment lost 5 bases, leaving 3 bases of the junction unmatched.

The chain is built from TRBV6-1 and TRBJ1-4, with D possibly TRBD1 on 5 matching bases. The CDR3 is 16 residues long. Per germline, CDR1 MNHNS and CDR2 SASEGT. The V gene lost 4 bases and the J gene lost 5 bases, with 17 bases spanning the gap. This CDR3 is CASSAGHGRGNEKLFF. Written as DNA, the CDR3 is TGTGCCAGCAGTGCAGGGCATGGTAGGGGAAATGAAAAACTGTTTTTT.

The CDR3 DNA is TGCAGCGTCACCGGGACAGGGGGCTCTAACTATGGCTACACCTTC. Translation gives CSVTGTGGSNYGYTF. This chain uses TRBV29-1 with TRBJ1-2; 12 positions match TRBD1. The CDR3 totals 15 residues. The V gene end was trimmed by 6 bases and the J gene end by 0 bases; junction bases not matched to a gene: 5. The germline V gene has CDR1 SQVTM and CDR2 ANQGSEA.

The V call is TRBV15, the J call TRBJ2-3, with D possibly TRBD1 on 6 matching bases. The V gene lost 0 bases and the J gene lost 1 base, with 8 bases spanning the gap. The CDR3 totals 15 residues. CDR1 and CDR2 (germline): LNHNV, YYDKDF (reference sequence). This CDR3 is CATSRDRGGTDTQYF. The CDR3 nucleotides read TGTGCCACCAGCAGAGACAGGGGAGGCACAGATACGCAGTATTTT.

The chain joins TRBV19 to TRBJ2-5, with D tentatively TRBD1 (6 bases). This CDR3 contains 13 residues. Germline V gene sequence: CDR1 LNHDA, CDR2 SQIVND (reference sequence). V lost 4 bases and J lost 5, with 11 bases in between. The DNA for the CDR3 is TGTGCCAGTAGTACCTCAGGGGCGGAGACCCAGTACTTC. This codes for CASSTSGAETQYF.

The chain carries TRBV5-1 and TRBJ1-6; 8 nucleotides line up with TRBD1. Trimming took 5 bases from V and 9 from J; bases not matched to a gene: 7. The CDR3 has 14 amino acids. Germline V gene sequence: CDR1 SGHRS, CDR2 YFSETQ. The CDR3: CASSQDRALSPLHF. The CDR3 nucleotides are TGCGCCAGCAGTCAGGACAGGGCACTTTCACCCCTCCACTTT.

Comments on this clone: An end of the junction differs from the germline gene, which may be a read error. The chain uses TRBV2 and TRBJ1-2; the D is unclear. This CDR3 comprises 12 residues. The germline gives CDR1 SNHLY, CDR2 FYNNEI. CDR3 in DNA: TGTGGCAGCAGAGCGGTCAACTATGGCTACACCTTC. Translation gives CGSRAVNYGYTF. The whole variable domain, remainder taken from reference TRBV2 and TRBJ1-2, is EPEVTQTPSHQVTQMGQEVILRCVPISNHLYFYWYRQILGQKVEFLVSFYNNEISEKSEIFDDQFSVERPDGSNFTLKIRSTKLEDSAMYFCGSRAVNYGYTFGSGTRLTVV.

The chain employs TRBV10-1 and TRBJ2-7, with D possibly TRBD2 on 5 matching bases. V lost 10 bases and J 4 bases, leaving 11 bases between the germline ends. Germline assignment: CDR1 WNHNN and CDR2 SYGVQD (reference sequence). The CDR3 contains 11 residues. CDR3 sequence (DNA): TGCGCCATTCGGGGTTTTTACGAGCAGTACTTC. As protein: CAIRGFYEQYF.

This chain uses TRBV30 with TRBJ1-1; the match to TRBD1 covers 8 bases. V was pared by 3 bases and J by 0 bases, with 3 bases of the junction left unmatched. Germline CDR1 reads GTSNPN; CDR2 reads SVGIG (reference sequence). This CDR3 comprises 14 residues. CDR3 sequence: CAWSADRVNTEAFF. The CDR3 DNA is TGTGCCTGGAGCGCGGACAGGGTGAACACTGAAGCTTTCTTT. Full variable domain (rest looked up from reference TRBV30 and TRBJ1-1): SQTIHQWPATLVQPVGSPLSLECTVEGTSNPNLYWYRQAAGRGLQLLFYSVGIGQISSEVPQNLSASRPQDRQFILSSKKLLLSDSGFYLCAWSADRVNTEAFFGQGTRLTVV.

The chain combines TRBV30 with TRBJ2-7, with a possible D match to TRBD2 (6 bases). CDR1 is GTSNPN and CDR2 is SVGIG in the germline V gene (reference sequence). V lost 0 bases and J lost 2, with 17 bases in between. CDR3 length equals 16 residues. This CDR3 reads CAWSVGAGGPTYEQYF. The CDR3 coding sequence is TGTGCCTGGAGTGTAGGGGCCGGGGGTCCAACCTACGAGCAGTACTTC.